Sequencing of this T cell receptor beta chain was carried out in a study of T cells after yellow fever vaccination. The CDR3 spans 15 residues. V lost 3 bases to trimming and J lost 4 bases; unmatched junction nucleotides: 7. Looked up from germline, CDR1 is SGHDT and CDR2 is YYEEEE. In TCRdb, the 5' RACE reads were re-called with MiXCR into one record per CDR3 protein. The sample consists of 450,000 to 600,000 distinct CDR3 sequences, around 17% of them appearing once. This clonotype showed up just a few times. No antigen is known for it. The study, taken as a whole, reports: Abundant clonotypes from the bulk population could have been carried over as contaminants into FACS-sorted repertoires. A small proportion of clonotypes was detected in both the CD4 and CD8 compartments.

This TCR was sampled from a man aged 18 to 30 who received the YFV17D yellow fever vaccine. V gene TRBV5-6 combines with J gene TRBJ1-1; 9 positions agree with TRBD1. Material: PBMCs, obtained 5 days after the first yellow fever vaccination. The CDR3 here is CASSWGTGRGTEAFF. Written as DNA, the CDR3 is TGTGCCAGCAGCTGGGGGACAGGGAGAGGCACTGAAGCTTTCTTT.